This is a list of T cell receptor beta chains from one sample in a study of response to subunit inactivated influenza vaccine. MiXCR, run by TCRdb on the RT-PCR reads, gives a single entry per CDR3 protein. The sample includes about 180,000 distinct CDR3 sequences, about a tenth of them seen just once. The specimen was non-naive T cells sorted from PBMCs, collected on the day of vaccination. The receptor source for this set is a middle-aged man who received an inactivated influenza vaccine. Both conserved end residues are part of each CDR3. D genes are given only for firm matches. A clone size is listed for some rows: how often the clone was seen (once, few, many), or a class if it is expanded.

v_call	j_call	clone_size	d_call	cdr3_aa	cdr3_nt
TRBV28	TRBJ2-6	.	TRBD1	CASTQGGGGANVLTF	TGTGCCAGCACCCAAGGGGGCGGGGGGGCCAACGTCCTGACTTTC
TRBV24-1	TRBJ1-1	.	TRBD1	CATNESTSGGKAFF	TGTGCCACCAATGAGTCTACGTCAGGGGGCAAAGCTTTCTTT
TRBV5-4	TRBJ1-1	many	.	CASSFGAGNTEAFF	TGTGCCAGCAGCTTCGGGGCAGGGAACACTGAAGCTTTCTTT
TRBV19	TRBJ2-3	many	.	CASSRRTDTQYF	TGTGCCAGTAGTCGCCGGACCGACACGCAGTATTTT
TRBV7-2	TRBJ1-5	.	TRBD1	CASSRQGIGQPQHF	TGTGCCAGCAGCCGACAGGGGATAGGTCAGCCCCAGCATTTT
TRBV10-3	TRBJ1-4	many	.	CAISESPQGTNEKLFF	TGTGCCATCAGTGAGTCGCCCCAGGGTACTAATGAAAAACTGTTTTTT
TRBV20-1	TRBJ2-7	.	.	CSASLGYALHEQYF	TGCAGTGCTAGCCTGGGGTATGCGTTACACGAGCAGTACTTC
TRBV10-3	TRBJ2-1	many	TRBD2	CAISESIISGRGPDEQFF	TGTGCCATCAGTGAGTCGATCATTAGCGGGAGAGGGCCCGATGAGCAGTTCTTC
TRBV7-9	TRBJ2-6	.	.	CASSSSGSGANVLTF	TGTGCCAGCAGCTCCTCTGGCTCTGGGGCCAACGTCCTGACTTTC
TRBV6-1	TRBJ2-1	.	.	CASSEGTYNEQFF	TGTGCCAGCAGTGAGGGGACCTACAATGAGCAGTTCTTC
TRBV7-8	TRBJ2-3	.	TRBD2	CASSSGTSGGGEDTQYF	TGTGCCAGCAGCTCTGGGACTAGCGGGGGGGGAGAGGATACGCAGTATTTT
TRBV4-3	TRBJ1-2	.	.	CASSQEARGTFGYTF	TGCGCCAGCAGCCAAGAAGCGAGGGGAACGTTTGGCTACACCTTC
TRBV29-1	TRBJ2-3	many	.	CSYSGGDFTQYF	TGCAGCTATTCCGGCGGGGATTTTACGCAGTATTTT
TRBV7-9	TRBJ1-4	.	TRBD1	CASSLRQGNNEKLFF	TGTGCCAGCAGCTTGAGACAGGGGAATAATGAAAAACTGTTTTTT
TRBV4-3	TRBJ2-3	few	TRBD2	CASSQTSASTDTQYF	TGCGCCAGCAGCCAGACTAGCGCGAGCACAGATACGCAGTATTTT
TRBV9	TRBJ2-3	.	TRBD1	CASSQRGRTTDTQYF	TGTGCCAGCAGCCAAAGGGGGCGTACCACAGATACGCAGTATTTT
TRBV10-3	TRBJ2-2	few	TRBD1	CAISGTGGSNTGELFF	TGTGCCATCAGTGGGACAGGGGGTTCGAACACCGGGGAGCTGTTTTTT
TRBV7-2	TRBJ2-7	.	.	CASSLEAMQGYYEQYF	TGTGCCAGCAGCTTAGAAGCCATGCAGGGCTACTACGAGCAGTACTTC
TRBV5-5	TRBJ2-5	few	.	CASSPAGAGETQYF	TGTGCCAGCAGCCCGGCGGGGGCGGGGGAGACCCAGTACTTC
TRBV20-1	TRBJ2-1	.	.	CSARDTMKSGSYNEQFF	TGCAGTGCTAGAGATACCATGAAGAGTGGCTCCTACAATGAGCAGTTCTTC
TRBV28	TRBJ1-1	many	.	CASSFMVNTEAFF	TGTGCCAGCAGTTTTATGGTGAACACTGAAGCTTTCTTT
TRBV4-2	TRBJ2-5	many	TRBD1	CASSQTGVQETQYF	TGTGCCAGCAGCCAGACAGGGGTTCAAGAGACCCAGTACTTC
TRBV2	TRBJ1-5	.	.	CASSEASNSNQPQHF	TGTGCCAGCAGTGAGGCCAGTAATAGCAATCAGCCCCAGCATTTT
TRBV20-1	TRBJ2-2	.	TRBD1	CSAREGTALTGELFF	TGCAGTGCTAGAGAGGGGACAGCCCTCACCGGGGAGCTGTTTTTT
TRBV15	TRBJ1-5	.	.	CATSSRRDPDSNQPQHF	TGTGCCACCAGCAGTCGCCGGGACCCAGATAGCAATCAGCCCCAGCATTTT
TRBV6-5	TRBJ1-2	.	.	CASKGLWGYTF	TGTGCCAGCAAAGGACTTTGGGGCTACACCTTC
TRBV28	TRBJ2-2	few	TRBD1	CASSSTGWSTGELFF	TGTGCCAGCAGTTCGACAGGGTGGAGCACCGGGGAGCTGTTTTTT
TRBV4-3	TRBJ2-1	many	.	CASSQQVGYEQFF	TGCGCCAGCAGCCAACAAGTTGGCTATGAGCAGTTCTTC
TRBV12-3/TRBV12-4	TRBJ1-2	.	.	CASSPQVAGGYGYTF	TGTGCCAGCAGTCCCCAGGTGGCTGGGGGCTATGGCTACACCTTC
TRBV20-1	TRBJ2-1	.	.	CSARDPHEGGLTRDEQFF	TGCAGTGCTAGAGATCCGCACGAAGGAGGGCTAACCCGGGATGAGCAGTTCTTC
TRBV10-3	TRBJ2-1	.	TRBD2	CAISEVSSGRGDEQFF	TGTGCCATCAGTGAAGTTTCTAGCGGGAGAGGCGATGAGCAGTTCTTC
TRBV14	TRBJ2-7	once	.	CASSGPGIASYEQYF	TGTGCCAGCAGCGGACCGGGAATCGCGTCCTACGAGCAGTACTTC
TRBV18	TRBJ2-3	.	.	CASSPNLSGTDTQYF	TGTGCCAGCTCACCAAACCTCAGCGGCACAGATACGCAGTATTTT
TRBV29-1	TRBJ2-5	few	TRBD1	CSVDGDRGYQETQYF	TGCAGCGTTGATGGCGACAGGGGGTACCAAGAGACCCAGTACTTC
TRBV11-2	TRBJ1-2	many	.	CASSPSHGAGYGYTF	TGTGCCAGCAGCCCCTCCCACGGGGCGGGCTATGGCTACACCTTC
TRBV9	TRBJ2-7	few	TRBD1	CASSVDRGDEQYF	TGTGCCAGCAGCGTAGACAGGGGAGACGAGCAGTACTTC
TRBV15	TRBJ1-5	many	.	CATSRDSVDQPQHF	TGTGCCACCAGCAGAGATTCGGTAGATCAGCCCCAGCATTTT
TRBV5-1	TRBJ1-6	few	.	CASSSSRDPYNSPLHF	TGCGCCAGCAGCTCTAGCCGGGACCCCTATAATTCACCCCTCCACTTT
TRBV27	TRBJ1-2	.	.	CASRNRGQGPYGYTF	TGTGCCAGCAGGAATAGAGGCCAGGGACCCTATGGCTACACCTTC
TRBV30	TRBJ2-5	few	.	CAWSDPSGARGETQYF	TGTGCCTGGAGTGACCCCTCGGGGGCGCGGGGAGAGACCCAGTACTTC
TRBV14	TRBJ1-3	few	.	CASSQEGRITGNTIYF	TGTGCCAGCAGCCAAGAAGGCCGCATAACGGGAAACACCATATATTTT
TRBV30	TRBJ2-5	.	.	CAWSQGGVGRGETQYF	TGTGCCTGGAGTCAGGGGGGGGTAGGCAGAGGGGAGACCCAGTACTTC
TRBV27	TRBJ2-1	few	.	CASSLSATGLRYNEQFF	TGTGCCAGCAGTTTATCCGCCACAGGGCTCAGGTACAATGAGCAGTTCTTC
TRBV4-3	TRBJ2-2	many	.	CASSLELGSDTGELFF	TGCGCCAGCAGCCTTGAGTTAGGGTCGGACACCGGGGAGCTGTTTTTT
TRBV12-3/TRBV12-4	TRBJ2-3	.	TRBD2	CASRVAGGPRTDTQYF	TGTGCCAGCAGAGTAGCGGGGGGGCCGCGCACAGATACGCAGTATTTT
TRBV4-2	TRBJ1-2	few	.	CASSQDLGRGYGYTF	TGTGCCAGCAGCCAAGATCTCGGCAGGGGTTATGGCTACACCTTC
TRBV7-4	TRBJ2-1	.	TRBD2	CASRPGLAGGPGYNKQFF	TGTGCCAGCAGGCCCGGACTAGCGGGAGGGCCTGGTTACAATAAGCAGTTCTTC
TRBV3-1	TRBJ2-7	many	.	CASSADSYEQYF	TGTGCCAGCAGCGCGGACAGCTACGAGCAGTACTTC
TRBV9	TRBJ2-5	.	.	CASSVDPEETQYF	TGTGCCAGCAGCGTAGATCCCGAAGAGACCCAGTACTTC
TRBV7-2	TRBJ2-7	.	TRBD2	CASSLGLVSLGEQYF	TGTGCCAGCAGCCTGGGACTAGTTTCCTTGGGTGAGCAGTACTTC